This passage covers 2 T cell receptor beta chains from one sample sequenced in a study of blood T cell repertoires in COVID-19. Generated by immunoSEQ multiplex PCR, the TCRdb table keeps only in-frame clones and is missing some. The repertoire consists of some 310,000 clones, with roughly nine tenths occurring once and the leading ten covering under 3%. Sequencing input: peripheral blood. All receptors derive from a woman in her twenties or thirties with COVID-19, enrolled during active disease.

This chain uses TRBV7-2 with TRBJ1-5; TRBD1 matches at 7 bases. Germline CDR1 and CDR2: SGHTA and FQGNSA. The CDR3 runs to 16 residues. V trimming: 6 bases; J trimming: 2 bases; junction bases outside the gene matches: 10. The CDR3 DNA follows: TGTGCCAGCAGGCCTCCGGGACAGCGGGGCAATCAGCCCCAGCATTTT. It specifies CASRPPGQRGNQPQHF.

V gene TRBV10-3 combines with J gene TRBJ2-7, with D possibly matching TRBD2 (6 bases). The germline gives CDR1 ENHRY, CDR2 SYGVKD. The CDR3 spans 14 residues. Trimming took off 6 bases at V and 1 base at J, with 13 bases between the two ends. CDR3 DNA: TGTGCCATCAGGAGACTAGGTGGATCCTACGAGCAGTACTTC. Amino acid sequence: CAIRRLGGSYEQYF.